This T cell receptor beta chain was retrieved from a study of CD8 T cells in Susac syndrome. Random-hexamer reverse transcription was applied to about 0.45 to 1 ug RNA. An immunoSEQ multiplex PCR amplified TCR beta CDR3 over 54 Vbeta and 13 Jbeta. One entry per CDR3 protein results from TCRdb running MiXCR on the immunoSEQ multiplex PCR reads. The sample lists approximately 110,000 distinct CDR3 sequences; around 96% were seen once. TCR beta sequencing was performed on blood CD8+ and CD4+ T cells. CDR1 MNHEY and CDR2 SVGEGT come from the germline V gene. This CDR3 has 13 amino acids. Trimming stripped 6 bases from V and 5 bases from J, with 13 bases between.

The chain recombines TRBV6-2 or TRBV6-3 with TRBJ2-5; weak D call: TRBD2 (6 bases). The TCR comes from a human donor in good health. The specimen sequenced was CD4+ T cells from PBMCs. CDR3 residues: CASRKGGSETQYF. CDR3 nucleotides: TGTGCCAGCAGAAAGGGAGGTTCCGAGACCCAGTACTTC.